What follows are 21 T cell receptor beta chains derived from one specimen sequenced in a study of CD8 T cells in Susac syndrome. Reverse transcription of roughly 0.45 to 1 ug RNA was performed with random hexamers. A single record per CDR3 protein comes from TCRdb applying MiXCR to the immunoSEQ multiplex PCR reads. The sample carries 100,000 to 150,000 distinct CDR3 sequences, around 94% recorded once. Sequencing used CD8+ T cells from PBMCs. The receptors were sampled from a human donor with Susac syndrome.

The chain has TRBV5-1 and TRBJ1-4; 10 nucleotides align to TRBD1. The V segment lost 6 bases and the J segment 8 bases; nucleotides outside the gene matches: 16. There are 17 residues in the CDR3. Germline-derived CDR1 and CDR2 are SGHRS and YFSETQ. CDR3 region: CASTPRWWTGGFEKLFF. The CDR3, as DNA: TGCGCCAGCACTCCCCGTTGGTGGACAGGGGGGTTCGAAAAACTGTTTTTT.

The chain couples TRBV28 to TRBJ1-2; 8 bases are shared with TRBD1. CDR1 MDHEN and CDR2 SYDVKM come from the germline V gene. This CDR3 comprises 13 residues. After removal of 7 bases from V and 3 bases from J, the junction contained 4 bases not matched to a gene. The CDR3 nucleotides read TGTGCCAGCACCCTGACAGGGGACTATGGCTACACCTTC. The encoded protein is CASTLTGDYGYTF.

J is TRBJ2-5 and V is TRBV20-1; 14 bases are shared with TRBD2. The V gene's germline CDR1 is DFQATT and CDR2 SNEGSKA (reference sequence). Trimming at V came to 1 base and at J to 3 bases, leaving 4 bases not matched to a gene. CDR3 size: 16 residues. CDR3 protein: CSARGPGLAGEETQYF. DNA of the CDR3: TGCAGTGCTAGAGGCCCGGGACTAGCGGGAGAAGAGACCCAGTACTTC.

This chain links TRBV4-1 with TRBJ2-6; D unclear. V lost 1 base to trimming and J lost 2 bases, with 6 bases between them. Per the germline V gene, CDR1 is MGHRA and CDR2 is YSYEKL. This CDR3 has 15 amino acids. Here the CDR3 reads CASSQVLPGANVLTF. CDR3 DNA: TGCGCCAGCAGCCAAGTCCTTCCTGGGGCCAACGTCCTGACTTTC.

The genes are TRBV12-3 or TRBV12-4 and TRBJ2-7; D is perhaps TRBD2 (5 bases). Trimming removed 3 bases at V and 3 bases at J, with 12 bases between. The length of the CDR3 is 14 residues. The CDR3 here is CASSFSGEGYEQYF. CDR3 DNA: TGTGCCAGCAGTTTTTCCGGGGAAGGCTACGAGCAGTACTTC.

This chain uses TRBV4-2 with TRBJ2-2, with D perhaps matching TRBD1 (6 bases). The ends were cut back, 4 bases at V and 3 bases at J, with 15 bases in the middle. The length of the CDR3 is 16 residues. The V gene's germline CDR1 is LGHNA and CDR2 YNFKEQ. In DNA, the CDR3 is TGTGCCAGCAGCCCCGTTCTGGGACACCACACCGGGGAGCTGTTTTTT. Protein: CASSPVLGHHTGELFF.

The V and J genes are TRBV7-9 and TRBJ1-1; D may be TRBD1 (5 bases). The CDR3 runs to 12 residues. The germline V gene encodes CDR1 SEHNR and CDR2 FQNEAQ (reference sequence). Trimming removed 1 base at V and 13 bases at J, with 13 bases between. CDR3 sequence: CASSLGSGPSFF. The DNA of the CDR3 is TGTGCCAGCAGCTTAGGGTCAGGGCCAAGTTTCTTT. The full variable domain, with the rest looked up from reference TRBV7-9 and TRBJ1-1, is DTGVSQNPRHKITKRGQNVTFRCDPISEHNRLYWYRQTLGQGPEFLTYFQNEAQLEKSRLLSDRFSAERPKGSFSTLEIQRTEQGDSAMYLCASSLGSGPSFFGQGTRLTVV.

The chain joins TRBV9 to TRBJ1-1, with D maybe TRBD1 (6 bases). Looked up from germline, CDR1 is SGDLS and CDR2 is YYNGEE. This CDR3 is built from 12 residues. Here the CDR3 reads CAPRGPDTEAFF. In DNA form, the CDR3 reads TGTGCTCCCAGGGGACCGGACACTGAAGCTTTCTTT.

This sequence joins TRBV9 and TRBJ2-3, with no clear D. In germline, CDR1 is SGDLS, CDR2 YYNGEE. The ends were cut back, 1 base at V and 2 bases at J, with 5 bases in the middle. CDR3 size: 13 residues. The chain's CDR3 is CASSVLFTDTQYF. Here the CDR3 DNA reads TGTGCCAGCAGCGTACTATTCACAGATACGCAGTATTTT.

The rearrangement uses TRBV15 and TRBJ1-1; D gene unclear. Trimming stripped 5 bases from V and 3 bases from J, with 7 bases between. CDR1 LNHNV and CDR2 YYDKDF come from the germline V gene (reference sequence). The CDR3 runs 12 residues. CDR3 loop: CATSGVYTEAFF. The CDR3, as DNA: TGTGCCACCAGCGGGGTATACACTGAAGCTTTCTTT.

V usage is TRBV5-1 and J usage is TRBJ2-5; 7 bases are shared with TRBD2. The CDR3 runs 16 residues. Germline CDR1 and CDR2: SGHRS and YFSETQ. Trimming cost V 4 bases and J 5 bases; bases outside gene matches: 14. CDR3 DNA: TGCGCCAGCAGCGAAGGGACGGGAGGACTGACGGAGACCCAGTACTTC. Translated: CASSEGTGGLTETQYF.

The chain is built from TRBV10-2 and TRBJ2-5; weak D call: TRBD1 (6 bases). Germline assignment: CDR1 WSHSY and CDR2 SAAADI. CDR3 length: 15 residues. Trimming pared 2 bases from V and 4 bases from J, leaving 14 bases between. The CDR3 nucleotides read TGCGCCAGCAGTGAGGTGGGGGCGACGGTAGAGACCCAGTACTTC. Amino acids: CASSEVGATVETQYF.

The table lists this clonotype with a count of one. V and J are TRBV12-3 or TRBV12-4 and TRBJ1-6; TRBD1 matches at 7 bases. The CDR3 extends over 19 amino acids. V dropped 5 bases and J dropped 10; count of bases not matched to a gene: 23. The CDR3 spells CASSAQVLLRYRGRSPLHF. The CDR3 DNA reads TGTGCCAGCAGTGCGCAAGTCCTCCTAAGATACAGGGGCCGATCACCCCTCCACTTT.

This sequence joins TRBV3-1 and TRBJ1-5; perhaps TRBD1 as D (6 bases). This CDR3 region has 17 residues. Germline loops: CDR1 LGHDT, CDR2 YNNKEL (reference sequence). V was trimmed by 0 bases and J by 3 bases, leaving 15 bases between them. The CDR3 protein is CASSQDPPTGLNQPQHF. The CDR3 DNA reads TGTGCCAGCAGCCAAGACCCCCCTACAGGGCTCAATCAGCCCCAGCATTTT.

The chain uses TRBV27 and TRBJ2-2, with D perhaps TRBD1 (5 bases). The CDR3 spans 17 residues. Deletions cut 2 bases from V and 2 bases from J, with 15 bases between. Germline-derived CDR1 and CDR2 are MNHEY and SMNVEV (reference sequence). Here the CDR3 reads CASSLKGPGLNTGELFF. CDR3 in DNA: TGTGCCAGCAGTTTAAAGGGGCCAGGGCTCAACACCGGGGAGCTGTTTTTT.

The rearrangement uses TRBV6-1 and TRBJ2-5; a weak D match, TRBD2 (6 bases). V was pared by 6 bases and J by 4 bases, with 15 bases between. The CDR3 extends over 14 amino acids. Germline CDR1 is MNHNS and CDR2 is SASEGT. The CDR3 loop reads CASSLNSGSETQYF. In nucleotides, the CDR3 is TGTGCCAGCAGCCTAAATAGCGGATCAGAGACCCAGTACTTC.

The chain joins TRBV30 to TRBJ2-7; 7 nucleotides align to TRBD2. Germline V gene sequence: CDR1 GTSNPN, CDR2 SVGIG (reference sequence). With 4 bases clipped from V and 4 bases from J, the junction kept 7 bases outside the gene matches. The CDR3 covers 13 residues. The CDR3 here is CAWIGLERYEQYF. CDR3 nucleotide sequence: TGTGCCTGGATCGGACTAGAAAGGTACGAGCAGTACTTC.

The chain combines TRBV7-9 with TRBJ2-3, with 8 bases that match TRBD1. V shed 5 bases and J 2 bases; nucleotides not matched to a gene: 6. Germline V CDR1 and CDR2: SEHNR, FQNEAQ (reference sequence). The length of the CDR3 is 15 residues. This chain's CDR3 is CASSPRTGYTDTQYF. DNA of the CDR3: TGTGCCAGCAGCCCCCGGACAGGGTACACAGATACGCAGTATTTT.

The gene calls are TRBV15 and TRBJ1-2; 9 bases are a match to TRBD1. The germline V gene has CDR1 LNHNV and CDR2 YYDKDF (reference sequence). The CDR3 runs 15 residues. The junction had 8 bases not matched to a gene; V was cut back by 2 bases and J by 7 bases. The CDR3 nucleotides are TGTGCCACCAGCAGACAAACGCACAGGGGGCTTGGCTACACCTTC. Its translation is CATSRQTHRGLGYTF.

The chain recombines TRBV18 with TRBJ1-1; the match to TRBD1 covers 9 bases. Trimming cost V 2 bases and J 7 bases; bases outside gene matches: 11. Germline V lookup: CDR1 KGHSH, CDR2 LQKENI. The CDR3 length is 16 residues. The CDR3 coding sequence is TGTGCCAGCTCACCAGAAATCAGCGACAGGGGGGATGAAGCTTTCTTT. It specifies CASSPEISDRGDEAFF.

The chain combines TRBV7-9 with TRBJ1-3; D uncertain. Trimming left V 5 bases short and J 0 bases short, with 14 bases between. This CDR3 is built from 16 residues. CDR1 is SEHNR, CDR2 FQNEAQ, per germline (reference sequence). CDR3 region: CASSLGEASSGNTIYF. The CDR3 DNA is TGTGCCAGCAGCCTCGGGGAGGCGAGCTCTGGAAACACCATATATTTT.